Listed below are T cell receptor beta chains from one sample, sequenced in a study of shared clonotypes between healthy human individuals. This table comes from immunoSEQ multiplex PCR, and its TCRdb copy is limited to in-frame clones, with some not included. This sample carries about 800,000 clones, about 96% of them seen once, and the ten largest clones take approximately 0.2%. The sample consisted of naive CD8+ T cells sorted from blood. These receptors were obtained from a man in his thirties or forties in good health. Both conserved end residues are part of each CDR3. The D gene is left open where the match is weak. Clone size appears in some rows only: once, few, many, or a class for an expanded clone.

J gene	D gene	V gene	clone size	CDR3 protein	CDR3 DNA
TRBJ2-7	TRBD2	TRBV7-9	.	CASSPPFGTAGGDEQYF	TGTGCCAGCAGCCCCCCTTTTGGTACCGCGGGAGGTGACGAGCAGTACTTC
TRBJ1-2	.	TRBV4-3	.	CASSQDFGALGGYTF	TGCGCCAGCAGCCAAGATTTTGGGGCGTTGGGTGGCTACACCTTC
TRBJ2-7	TRBD1	TRBV2	.	CASSKTGFDSEQYF	TGTGCCAGCAGTAAGACAGGGTTTGACTCCGAGCAGTACTTC
TRBJ2-7	.	TRBV11-3	.	CASSLFPNSYEQYF	TGTGCCAGCAGCTTATTTCCGAACTCCTACGAGCAGTACTTC
TRBJ2-2	.	TRBV11-2	.	CASSFLTFNTGELFF	TGTGCCAGCAGCTTTCTTACCTTCAACACCGGGGAGCTGTTTTTT
TRBJ2-7	TRBD1	TRBV11-3	once	CASSPGQGSSYEQYF	TGTGCCAGCAGCCCCGGACAGGGAAGCTCCTACGAGCAGTACTTC
TRBJ2-1	TRBD1	TRBV11-3	.	CASSKRDSYNEQFF	TGTGCCAGCAGCAAAAGGGACAGCTACAATGAGCAGTTCTTC
TRBJ1-1	.	TRBV5-5	.	CASTAGDRSNTEAFF	TGTGCCAGCACCGCAGGGGATAGGTCGAACACTGAAGCTTTCTTT
TRBJ2-7	TRBD1	TRBV2	.	CASIQGAGEQYF	TGTGCCAGCATACAGGGGGCGGGTGAGCAGTACTTC
TRBJ2-7	.	TRBV6-5	.	CASSYSGQSYEQYF	TGTGCCAGCAGTTACTCAGGGCAGAGCTACGAGCAGTACTTC
TRBJ2-2	.	TRBV29-1	.	CSVEVVNTGELFF	TGCAGCGTTGAAGTAGTAAACACCGGGGAGCTGTTTTTT
TRBJ1-5	TRBD1	TRBV7-2	.	CASSLPATGGGGNQPQHF	TGTGCCAGCAGCTTACCGGCCACAGGGGGAGGGGGCAATCAGCCCCAGCATTTT
TRBJ1-5	TRBD1	TRBV7-4	.	CASSSERGRDQPQHF	TGTGCCAGCAGCTCTGAGAGGGGGCGGGATCAGCCCCAGCATTTT
TRBJ2-3	.	TRBV10-3	.	CAITPGRASTDTQYF	TGTGCCATTACGCCGGGGCGGGCCAGCACAGATACGCAGTATTTT